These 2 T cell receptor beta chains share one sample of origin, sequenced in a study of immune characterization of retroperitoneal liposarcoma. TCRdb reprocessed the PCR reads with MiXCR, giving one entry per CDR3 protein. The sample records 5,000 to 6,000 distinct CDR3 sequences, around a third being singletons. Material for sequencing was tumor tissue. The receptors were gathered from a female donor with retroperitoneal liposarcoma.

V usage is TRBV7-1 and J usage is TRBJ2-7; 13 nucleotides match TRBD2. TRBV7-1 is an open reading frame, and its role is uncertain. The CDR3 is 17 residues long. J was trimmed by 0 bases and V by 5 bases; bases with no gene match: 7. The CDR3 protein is CASSPRTSGSYSYEQYF. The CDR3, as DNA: TGTGCCAGCAGCCCCCGGACTAGCGGGAGTTACTCCTACGAGCAGTACTTC.

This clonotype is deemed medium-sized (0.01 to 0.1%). CDR3: CAHEGAGTGELFF. DNA of the CDR3: TGTGCCCACGAGGGGGCTGGGACCGGGGAGCTGTTTTTT. V and J are TRBV7-8 and TRBJ2-2; 7 nucleotides line up with TRBD1. Germline loops: CDR1 SGHVS, CDR2 FQNEAQ. V lost 11 bases, J lost 5 bases, and 8 bases stayed unmatched. This CDR3 has 13 residues.